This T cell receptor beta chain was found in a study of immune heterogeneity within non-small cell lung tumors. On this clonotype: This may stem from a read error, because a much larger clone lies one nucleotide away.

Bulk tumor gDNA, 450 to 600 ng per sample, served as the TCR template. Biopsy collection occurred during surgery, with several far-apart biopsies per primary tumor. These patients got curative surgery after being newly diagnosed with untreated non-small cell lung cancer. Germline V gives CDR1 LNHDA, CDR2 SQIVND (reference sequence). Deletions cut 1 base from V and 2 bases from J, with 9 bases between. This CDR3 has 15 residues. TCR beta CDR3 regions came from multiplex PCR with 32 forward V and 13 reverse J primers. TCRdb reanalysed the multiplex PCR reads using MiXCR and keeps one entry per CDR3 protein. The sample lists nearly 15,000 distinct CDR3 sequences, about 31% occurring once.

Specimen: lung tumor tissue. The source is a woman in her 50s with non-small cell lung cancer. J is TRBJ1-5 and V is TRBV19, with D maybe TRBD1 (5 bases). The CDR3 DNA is TGTGCCAGTAGTATAGGACAGATCTGCAATCAGCCCCAGCATTTT. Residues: CASSIGQICNQPQHF. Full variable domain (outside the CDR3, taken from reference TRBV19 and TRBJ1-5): DGGITQSPKYLFRKEGQNVTLSCEQNLNHDAMYWYRQDPGQGLRLIYYSQIVNDFQKGDIAEGYSVSREKKESFPLTVTSAQKNPTAFYLCASSIGQICNQPQHFGDGTRLSIL.